These T cell receptor beta chains were read from a single sample in a study of blood T cell repertoires in COVID-19. Sequencing used immunoSEQ multiplex PCR; TCRdb keeps in-frame clones, though not all of them. This sample carries about 140,000 clones, 78% of them seen once, and the ten largest clones take approximately 6%. The sequenced material came from PBMCs or T cells enriched from blood (not recorded which). The receptors shown here come from a woman aged 45-65 years who had recovered from COVID-19. The CDR3 runs from the conserved cysteine through the conserved F or W. D genes are given only for firm matches. Where a row states a size, it is once, few, many or the class of an expanded clone; other rows omit it.

cdr3_nt: TGTGCCAGCAGCTTTGAAGCGGGGGGGCTCGGCACCGGGGAGCTGTTTTTT
cdr3_aa: CASSFEAGGLGTGELFF
j_call: TRBJ2-2
d_call: TRBD2
v_call: TRBV7-6
clone_size: .

cdr3_nt: TGTGCCAGCAGCTCGGTTAACAATGAGCAGTTCTTC
cdr3_aa: CASSSVNNEQFF
j_call: TRBJ2-1
d_call: .
v_call: TRBV7-8
clone_size: .

cdr3_nt: TGTGCCAGCAGCTTGTTCGACAGGAATAATTCACCCCTCCACTTT
cdr3_aa: CASSLFDRNNSPLHF
j_call: TRBJ1-6
d_call: .
v_call: TRBV5-5
clone_size: .

cdr3_nt: TGTGCCAGCAGTTTCGGGACAGGGACTGGAAACACCATATATTTT
cdr3_aa: CASSFGTGTGNTIYF
j_call: TRBJ1-3
d_call: TRBD1
v_call: TRBV7-2
clone_size: .

cdr3_nt: TGTGCCAGCAGCGTCAGGACAGGGGCCTACACTGAAGCTTTCTTT
cdr3_aa: CASSVRTGAYTEAFF
j_call: TRBJ1-1
d_call: TRBD1
v_call: TRBV6-6
clone_size: once

cdr3_nt: TGTGCCAGCAGCTTCGGGCTAGCGGGGGGGGCCCGGGAGACCCAGTACTTC
cdr3_aa: CASSFGLAGGARETQYF
j_call: TRBJ2-5
d_call: TRBD2
v_call: TRBV11-2
clone_size: .

cdr3_nt: TGCAGCGCCGAATGGCGTCCAGGGGGCTCCAACAATGAGCAGTTCTTC
cdr3_aa: CSAEWRPGGSNNEQFF
j_call: TRBJ2-1
d_call: TRBD1
v_call: TRBV29-1
clone_size: .

cdr3_nt: TGTGCCAGCTTGGCGGATTCAGCGGGGAACACTGAAGCTTTCTTT
cdr3_aa: CASLADSAGNTEAFF
j_call: TRBJ1-1
d_call: .
v_call: TRBV2
clone_size: .

cdr3_nt: TGTGCCAGCAGTGGGACTAGAGACTACGAGCAGTACTTC
cdr3_aa: CASSGTRDYEQYF
j_call: TRBJ2-7
d_call: TRBD2
v_call: TRBV9
clone_size: .

cdr3_nt: TGCGCCAGCAGTGAGGGGGCGCGTGAAAAACTGTTTTTT
cdr3_aa: CASSEGAREKLFF
j_call: TRBJ1-4
d_call: .
v_call: TRBV10-2
clone_size: .

cdr3_nt: TGTGCCAGTAGTTTCTTCGGCCAGGGGAATACTGAAGCTTTCTTT
cdr3_aa: CASSFFGQGNTEAFF
j_call: TRBJ1-1
d_call: .
v_call: TRBV19
clone_size: once

cdr3_nt: TGCGCCAGCAGGGACTCTCTCTCGGCGACTGAAGCTTTCTTT
cdr3_aa: CASRDSLSATEAFF
j_call: TRBJ1-1
d_call: .
v_call: TRBV5-1
clone_size: .

cdr3_nt: TGTGCCAGCACCCCGCAATCAGCGCCTAACTATGGCTACACCTTC
cdr3_aa: CASTPQSAPNYGYTF
j_call: TRBJ1-2
d_call: .
v_call: TRBV2
clone_size: .

cdr3_nt: TGCGCCAGCAGCTCGGGGCCGGGAGAGAACTATGGCTACACCTTC
cdr3_aa: CASSSGPGENYGYTF
j_call: TRBJ1-2
d_call: .
v_call: TRBV5-1
clone_size: few

cdr3_nt: TGTGCCAGCAGTGAGTTGGCCAGGGGCACTGAAGCTTTCTTT
cdr3_aa: CASSELARGTEAFF
j_call: TRBJ1-1
d_call: .
v_call: TRBV25-1
clone_size: .

cdr3_nt: TGCGCCAGCAGCTTGCGAGAGGATGGGGAAAAACTGTTTTTT
cdr3_aa: CASSLREDGEKLFF
j_call: TRBJ1-4
d_call: .
v_call: TRBV5-1
clone_size: .

cdr3_nt: TGCGCCAGCAGCTTGGCCGGGACTAGCGAAGAGACCCAGTACTTC
cdr3_aa: CASSLAGTSEETQYF
j_call: TRBJ2-5
d_call: TRBD2
v_call: TRBV5-1
clone_size: .

cdr3_nt: TGTGCCAGCAGCTTAGGCTCGGGAACAGGGGCCTATGGCTACACCTTC
cdr3_aa: CASSLGSGTGAYGYTF
j_call: TRBJ1-2
d_call: TRBD1
v_call: TRBV7-6
clone_size: .

cdr3_nt: TGTGCCAGCAGTCTCGACGACCTAGCGTTCTACAATGAGCAGTTCTTC
cdr3_aa: CASSLDDLAFYNEQFF
j_call: TRBJ2-1
d_call: .
v_call: TRBV6-2/TRBV6-3
clone_size: .

cdr3_nt: TGTGCCAGCCGTACCCGGGACTACTATGAAAGCGGGGAGCTGTTTTTT
cdr3_aa: CASRTRDYYESGELFF
j_call: TRBJ2-2
d_call: TRBD2
v_call: TRBV18
clone_size: few

cdr3_nt: TGTGCCAGCAGGGGCCGGGACAGATCCTACGAGCAGTACTTC
cdr3_aa: CASRGRDRSYEQYF
j_call: TRBJ2-7
d_call: TRBD1
v_call: TRBV5-5
clone_size: .

cdr3_nt: TGCGCCAGCAGCCCTGACAGGACCGGCTCTGGAAACACCATATATTTT
cdr3_aa: CASSPDRTGSGNTIYF
j_call: TRBJ1-3
d_call: .
v_call: TRBV4-1
clone_size: once

cdr3_nt: TGTGCCAGCAGAACGACTAGCGAAGAGACCCAGTACTTC
cdr3_aa: CASRTTSEETQYF
j_call: TRBJ2-5
d_call: TRBD2
v_call: TRBV28
clone_size: .

cdr3_nt: TGTGCCAGTAGTTCAATACAGGGTTCGTTCTCTGGAAACACCATATATTTT
cdr3_aa: CASSSIQGSFSGNTIYF
j_call: TRBJ1-3
d_call: .
v_call: TRBV19
clone_size: .

cdr3_nt: TGTGCCAGCAGCTTAGCTGGGACAGGGACAGGGGATACGCAGTATTTT
cdr3_aa: CASSLAGTGTGDTQYF
j_call: TRBJ2-3
d_call: TRBD1
v_call: TRBV11-2
clone_size: .

cdr3_nt: TGTGCCAGCAGCCAAACAGGGGGCTTACCAGAGACCCAGTACTTC
cdr3_aa: CASSQTGGLPETQYF
j_call: TRBJ2-5
d_call: TRBD1
v_call: TRBV28
clone_size: .

cdr3_nt: TGTGCCAGCAGCTTATTACAGAACACCGGGGAGCTGTTTTTT
cdr3_aa: CASSLLQNTGELFF
j_call: TRBJ2-2
d_call: .
v_call: TRBV7-9
clone_size: .

cdr3_nt: TGTGCCAGCAGTGCCGCCCCGGACAGGTATAGCAATCAGCCCCAGCATTTT
cdr3_aa: CASSAAPDRYSNQPQHF
j_call: TRBJ1-5
d_call: TRBD1
v_call: TRBV7-4
clone_size: .

cdr3_nt: TGTGCCAGCAGCCAAACTGGGACAGATAGAAACACCATATATTTT
cdr3_aa: CASSQTGTDRNTIYF
j_call: TRBJ1-3
d_call: TRBD1
v_call: TRBV3-1/TRBV3-2
clone_size: once

cdr3_nt: TGTGCCAGCAGTTTAAGGACAGGGGACCCCAATCAGCCCCAGCATTTT
cdr3_aa: CASSLRTGDPNQPQHF
j_call: TRBJ1-5
d_call: TRBD1
v_call: TRBV27
clone_size: .

cdr3_nt: TGCGCCAGCAGCTTGGCCCCGGCAGGGGAGAAACCCCTCCACTTT
cdr3_aa: CASSLAPAGEKPLHF
j_call: TRBJ1-6
d_call: .
v_call: TRBV5-1
clone_size: few

cdr3_nt: TGTGCCAGCAGTTACGTAGCGACCTCCTACGAGCAGTACTTC
cdr3_aa: CASSYVATSYEQYF
j_call: TRBJ2-7
d_call: .
v_call: TRBV6-5
clone_size: .

cdr3_nt: TGTGCCAGCAGCCACCCCGGGACTGAAGCTTTCTTT
cdr3_aa: CASSHPGTEAFF
j_call: TRBJ1-1
d_call: .
v_call: TRBV7-8
clone_size: few

cdr3_nt: TGTGCCAGCAGCTTATCGGACAGACGATCTGGAAACACCATATATTTT
cdr3_aa: CASSLSDRRSGNTIYF
j_call: TRBJ1-3
d_call: .
v_call: TRBV7-6
clone_size: .

cdr3_nt: TGTGCCAGCATCCAACGACACAAGAACACTGAAGCTTTCTTT
cdr3_aa: CASIQRHKNTEAFF
j_call: TRBJ1-1
d_call: .
v_call: TRBV6-8
clone_size: many

cdr3_nt: TGTGCCAGCAGCCCACCTTACCGAGCAACTAATGAAAAACTGTTTTTT
cdr3_aa: CASSPPYRATNEKLFF
j_call: TRBJ1-4
d_call: .
v_call: TRBV7-6
clone_size: .

cdr3_nt: TGTGCCAGCAGTCCCAGGTATAGCAATCAGCCCCAGCATTTT
cdr3_aa: CASSPRYSNQPQHF
j_call: TRBJ1-5
d_call: .
v_call: TRBV27
clone_size: .

cdr3_nt: TGTGCCAGCAGCTCTGGGACAGAGAACTACGAGCAGTACTTC
cdr3_aa: CASSSGTENYEQYF
j_call: TRBJ2-7
d_call: TRBD1
v_call: TRBV7-6
clone_size: .

cdr3_nt: TGTGCCACCAGTGCAGGGAACTATGGCTACACCTTC
cdr3_aa: CATSAGNYGYTF
j_call: TRBJ1-2
d_call: .
v_call: TRBV24-1
clone_size: .

cdr3_nt: TGTGCCAGCCGGACAGGGTTTGAAAAACTGTTTTTT
cdr3_aa: CASRTGFEKLFF
j_call: TRBJ1-4
d_call: TRBD1
v_call: TRBV27
clone_size: .

cdr3_nt: TGTGCCTGGAGTGTACCGGGGGGCGCAAACTATGGCTACACCTTC
cdr3_aa: CAWSVPGGANYGYTF
j_call: TRBJ1-2
d_call: .
v_call: TRBV30
clone_size: few

cdr3_nt: TGTGCCAGCAGACAGGGGCAGGTCACTGAAGCTTTCTTT
cdr3_aa: CASRQGQVTEAFF
j_call: TRBJ1-1
d_call: TRBD1
v_call: TRBV6-5
clone_size: .

cdr3_nt: TGCGCCAGCAGCTCACAGGTCGCCGGGGAGCTGTTTTTT
cdr3_aa: CASSSQVAGELFF
j_call: TRBJ2-2
d_call: .
v_call: TRBV5-1
clone_size: .

cdr3_nt: TGCGCCAGCAGCTTGGCCGCAGGGGGCTACAATGAGCAGTTCTTC
cdr3_aa: CASSLAAGGYNEQFF
j_call: TRBJ2-1
d_call: TRBD1
v_call: TRBV5-1
clone_size: .

cdr3_nt: TGCGCCAGCAGCTTCGTAGCGGGGCGTGAGAATGAGCAGTTCTTC
cdr3_aa: CASSFVAGRENEQFF
j_call: TRBJ2-1
d_call: TRBD2
v_call: TRBV5-1
clone_size: .

cdr3_nt: TGTGCCAGCAGTAAAGCTGGGAGTGGAACAGATACGCAGTATTTT
cdr3_aa: CASSKAGSGTDTQYF
j_call: TRBJ2-3
d_call: .
v_call: TRBV6-1
clone_size: .

cdr3_nt: TGTGCCAGCTTGCGGGTTCTGGGGGCGCCGGGGACTGAAGCTTTCTTT
cdr3_aa: CASLRVLGAPGTEAFF
j_call: TRBJ1-1
d_call: .
v_call: TRBV7-9
clone_size: once

cdr3_nt: TGTGCCAGCAGCCTCGATAGCGGGGGGCCTACGAACACCGGGGAGCTGTTTTTT
cdr3_aa: CASSLDSGGPTNTGELFF
j_call: TRBJ2-2
d_call: TRBD2
v_call: TRBV7-6
clone_size: .

cdr3_nt: TGTGCCAGCAGCCTCGGACAGGGTGATCAGCCCCAGCATTTT
cdr3_aa: CASSLGQGDQPQHF
j_call: TRBJ1-5
d_call: TRBD1
v_call: TRBV28
clone_size: .

cdr3_nt: TGTGCCAGCAGCTTAGCGCTAGCGGGGGAGCTCAATGAGCAGTTCTTC
cdr3_aa: CASSLALAGELNEQFF
j_call: TRBJ2-1
d_call: TRBD2
v_call: TRBV7-9
clone_size: .

cdr3_nt: TGTGCCAGCAGCAAGAGGACAGATACGCAGTATTTT
cdr3_aa: CASSKRTDTQYF
j_call: TRBJ2-3
d_call: .
v_call: TRBV28
clone_size: .

cdr3_nt: TGTGCCAGCAGCCCCGGACTAGCGGCTTACGAGCTGTTTTTT
cdr3_aa: CASSPGLAAYELFF
j_call: TRBJ2-2
d_call: TRBD2
v_call: TRBV27
clone_size: .

cdr3_nt: TGTGCCAGCAGCTCCTCGATGGTACTGGACTATGGCTACACCTTC
cdr3_aa: CASSSSMVLDYGYTF
j_call: TRBJ1-2
d_call: .
v_call: TRBV5-4
clone_size: .

cdr3_nt: TGTGCCACCAGTGATCCACCGGGACTAGCGGGGGTTGAAGGTGAGACCCAGTACTTC
cdr3_aa: CATSDPPGLAGVEGETQYF
j_call: TRBJ2-5
d_call: TRBD2
v_call: TRBV24-1
clone_size: .

cdr3_nt: TGCGCCAGCAGCCTTTTAGAAGGGGCAGCGGGGGGGCTTAACACCGGGGAGCTGTTTTTT
cdr3_aa: CASSLLEGAAGGLNTGELFF
j_call: TRBJ2-2
d_call: TRBD2
v_call: TRBV4-1
clone_size: few

cdr3_nt: TGCGCCAGCAGTGAGGATCCAACCGGGACAGGGGGTTCCCAGATTTTCTTC
cdr3_aa: CASSEDPTGTGGSQIFF
j_call: TRBJ2-1
d_call: TRBD1
v_call: TRBV10-1
clone_size: .

cdr3_nt: TGTGCCAGCAGCCAAGCAGGGGACGGGGCCGGGGAGCTGTTTTTT
cdr3_aa: CASSQAGDGAGELFF
j_call: TRBJ2-2
d_call: .
v_call: TRBV3-1/TRBV3-2
clone_size: medium-sized

cdr3_nt: TGTGCCAGCAGCCAAGAAGAGACAGGGGGCCCCCTTGGAAACACCATATATTTT
cdr3_aa: CASSQEETGGPLGNTIYF
j_call: TRBJ1-3
d_call: TRBD1
v_call: TRBV14
clone_size: .

cdr3_nt: TGTGCCAGCAGCGGAACTAGCGGGGTTTCCACAGATACGCAGTATTTT
cdr3_aa: CASSGTSGVSTDTQYF
j_call: TRBJ2-3
d_call: TRBD2
v_call: TRBV9
clone_size: .

cdr3_nt: TGTGCCAGCAGCCGGGACAGGGGGCGCGAAAACGAGCAGTACTTC
cdr3_aa: CASSRDRGRENEQYF
j_call: TRBJ2-7
d_call: TRBD1
v_call: TRBV7-2
clone_size: .